The T cell receptor (beta chain) described here comes from a study of cytomegalovirus exposure and HLA in healthy donors. Notes on the study in general: Productive rates of about 87% or about 30% were seen for most TCR beta V segments in an earlier analysis.

The PCR was carried out with 60 Vbeta primers and 13 Jbeta primers. Libraries were prepared by immunoSEQ multiplex PCR; TCRdb keeps only in-frame clonotypes and omits some of them. Found here are roughly 100,000 clones, around three quarters of them singletons; the top ten hold about 5%. A word on this clone: As yet, its antigen is unknown.

CDR1 MDHEN and CDR2 SYDVKM come from the germline V gene. This CDR3 is built from 14 residues. Trimming removed 7 bases from V and 9 bases from J; junction bases left unmatched: 6. The sequenced sample was PBMCs. This clonotype was obtained from a woman aged 18 to 35 in good health and CMV-seropositive. The chain couples TRBV28 to TRBJ2-1; the match to TRBD2 covers 13 bases. The CDR3, as DNA: TGTGCCAGCACACTAGCGGGAGGGCCAGGTGAGCAGTTCTTC. Residues: CASTLAGGPGEQFF. The variable domain in full, with the rest retrieved from reference TRBV28 and TRBJ2-1, is DVKVTQSSRYLVKRTGEKVFLECVQDMDHENMFWYRQDPGLGLRLIYFSYDVKMKEKGDIPEGYSVSREKKERFSLILESASTNQTSMYLCASTLAGGPGEQFFGPGTRLTVL.